This TCR beta chain was captured by sequencing in a study of cytomegalovirus exposure and HLA in healthy donors. Study-wide results and limits: The study reported that TCR beta sequences accurately predicted HLA-A and HLA-B alleles in most subjects.

A multiplex PCR was run with 60 Vbeta primers and 13 Jbeta primers. TCRdb keeps only in-frame clones here, not all; method: immunoSEQ multiplex PCR. The sample contains 65,000 to 90,000 clones, 60% to 80% of which appear only once. Of note for this clone: No antigen is known for it.

Trimming at V came to 3 bases and at J to 4 bases, leaving 4 bases not matched to a gene. Germline CDR1 is SGHNT and CDR2 is YYREEE (reference sequence). This CDR3 contains 15 residues. Sequenced sample: PBMCs. The source is a woman between 40 and 55 years old in good health and CMV-seropositive. The chain employs TRBV5-4 and TRBJ2-5; 12 bases match TRBD2. The CDR3 DNA reads TGTGCCAGCAGCTCTCCGACTAGCGGGGGAGAGACCCAGTACTTC. This codes for CASSSPTSGGETQYF.